The rows below give T cell receptor beta chains drawn from one sample of a study of T-cell reconstitution after alpha-beta-depleted transplantation in children. TCRdb used MiXCR to reprocess the PCR reads, holding one entry per CDR3 protein. The top ten clones hold approximately 3.8% of a sample with about 400,000 distinct CDR3 sequences, approximately 20% of them seen once. The source was PBMCs from the stem cell graft donor, collected from the stem cell graft. All receptors derive from a human donor who donated a stem cell graft to a child with acute myeloid leukemia. CDR3s include the opening cysteine and the closing phenylalanine or tryptophan. Each record gives: clone size, J gene, D gene, V gene, CDR3 DNA, CDR3 protein. The D gene is left open where the match is weak. The size of a clone is reported for some rows only, either as once, few or many, or as a class for expanded clones.

clone_size: many
j_call: TRBJ2-7
d_call: TRBD2
v_call: TRBV20-1
cdr3_nt: TGCAGTGCTAGATCGGGACTAGCGGGATACGAGCAGTACTTC
cdr3_aa: CSARSGLAGYEQYF

clone_size: few
j_call: TRBJ2-7
d_call: .
v_call: TRBV19
cdr3_nt: TGTGCCAGTAGTGGGGGGACTGACTACGAGCAGTACTTC
cdr3_aa: CASSGGTDYEQYF

clone_size: .
j_call: TRBJ2-1
d_call: .
v_call: TRBV7-9
cdr3_nt: TGTGCCAGCAGCCCCGCCCGGGCGGAGCAGTTCTTC
cdr3_aa: CASSPARAEQFF

clone_size: few
j_call: TRBJ2-7
d_call: TRBD2
v_call: TRBV7-9
cdr3_nt: TGTGCCAGCAGCCCTAGCGGGAGAGTCTCCTACGAGCAGTACTTC
cdr3_aa: CASSPSGRVSYEQYF

clone_size: .
j_call: TRBJ2-1
d_call: .
v_call: TRBV7-2
cdr3_nt: TGTGCCAGCAGCTTAGGTGTACCCTACAATGAGCAGTTCTTC
cdr3_aa: CASSLGVPYNEQFF

clone_size: few
j_call: TRBJ2-1
d_call: TRBD1
v_call: TRBV7-9
cdr3_nt: TGTGCCAGCAGCCAGACAGGGAAAAGAGCCAACAATGAGCAGTTCTTC
cdr3_aa: CASSQTGKRANNEQFF

clone_size: .
j_call: TRBJ2-3
d_call: .
v_call: TRBV7-2
cdr3_nt: TGTGCCAGCAGCTTAGCAGCGGTTACCACAGATACGCAGTATTTT
cdr3_aa: CASSLAAVTTDTQYF

clone_size: .
j_call: TRBJ2-5
d_call: .
v_call: TRBV25-1
cdr3_nt: TGTGCCAGCAGTGAGAGAGTACGGGGTCAAGAGACCCAGTACTTC
cdr3_aa: CASSERVRGQETQYF

clone_size: .
j_call: TRBJ2-6
d_call: .
v_call: TRBV20-1
cdr3_nt: TGCAGTGCTACCTCCAGGGGAACTGGGGCCAACGTCCTGACTTTC
cdr3_aa: CSATSRGTGANVLTF

clone_size: .
j_call: TRBJ2-1
d_call: .
v_call: TRBV24-1
cdr3_nt: TGTGCCACCAGTGATTCACCTTTTGGGCTAGCGATTAACAATGAGCAGTTCTTC
cdr3_aa: CATSDSPFGLAINNEQFF

clone_size: few
j_call: TRBJ1-5
d_call: .
v_call: TRBV12-3/TRBV12-4
cdr3_nt: TGTGCCAGCAGTTTAGAACAGAGCAATCAGCCCCAGCATTTT
cdr3_aa: CASSLEQSNQPQHF

clone_size: few
j_call: TRBJ2-1
d_call: .
v_call: TRBV20-1
cdr3_nt: TGCAGTGCCCTAGGGCAAGCGGGCGAGCAGTTCTTC
cdr3_aa: CSALGQAGEQFF

clone_size: .
j_call: TRBJ2-3
d_call: .
v_call: TRBV7-2
cdr3_nt: TGTGCCAGCAGCGCCTACCCGGCTAGTAGCACAGATACGCAGTATTTT
cdr3_aa: CASSAYPASSTDTQYF

clone_size: few
j_call: TRBJ2-2
d_call: TRBD2
v_call: TRBV5-1
cdr3_nt: TGCGCCAGCAGGGTGACTAGCTACACCGGGGAGCTGTTTTTT
cdr3_aa: CASRVTSYTGELFF

clone_size: few
j_call: TRBJ2-7
d_call: TRBD1
v_call: TRBV20-1
cdr3_nt: TGCAGTGCTTCCCGGACAGGGACCTACGAGCAGTACTTC
cdr3_aa: CSASRTGTYEQYF

clone_size: few
j_call: TRBJ2-7
d_call: TRBD2
v_call: TRBV5-1
cdr3_nt: TGCGCCAGCAGCACCTCTAGCGGGGCCAACTACGAGCAGTACTTC
cdr3_aa: CASSTSSGANYEQYF

clone_size: few
j_call: TRBJ2-7
d_call: TRBD2
v_call: TRBV12-3/TRBV12-4
cdr3_nt: TGTGCCAGCAGTTCCCGTCGCGTGGGTAGCGGGAGACACTACGAGCAGTACTTC
cdr3_aa: CASSSRRVGSGRHYEQYF

clone_size: few
j_call: TRBJ2-7
d_call: .
v_call: TRBV6-5
cdr3_nt: TGTGCCAGCAGTTACCGGGTGGACAGACCCTGGGAGCAGTACTTC
cdr3_aa: CASSYRVDRPWEQYF

clone_size: .
j_call: TRBJ1-5
d_call: .
v_call: TRBV5-1
cdr3_nt: TGCGCCAGCAGCTTGGGAGGGGTGGATCAGCCCCAGCATTTT
cdr3_aa: CASSLGGVDQPQHF

clone_size: once
j_call: TRBJ1-4
d_call: .
v_call: TRBV12-3/TRBV12-4
cdr3_nt: TGTGCCAGCTCCCCGCACCTTAATGAAAAACTGTTTTTT
cdr3_aa: CASSPHLNEKLFF